This T cell receptor beta chain appears in the sequencing data of a study of human versus mouse CDR3 diversity and MHC coevolution. The CDR3 totals 15 residues. V lost 0 bases, J lost 2 bases, and 8 bases lay in between. The germline V gene encodes CDR1 KGHSH and CDR2 LQKENI. Profiling relied on immunoSEQ multiplex PCR, and the TCRdb table lists in-frame clones only, not all of them. The repertoire includes approximately 81,000 clones, over 85% of them detected once, and approximately 1.4% sits in the top ten. This clonotype originated in a person between 25 and 70 years old in good health. Sample: naive CD4+ T cells from blood. The subset: CD45RO-negative CD62L-positive naive CD4 T cells. The chain recombines TRBV18 with TRBJ2-1; D is ambiguous. The CDR3 spells CASSPPYSTYNEQFF. DNA of the CDR3: TGTGCCAGCTCACCACCGTACTCTACCTACAATGAGCAGTTCTTC.